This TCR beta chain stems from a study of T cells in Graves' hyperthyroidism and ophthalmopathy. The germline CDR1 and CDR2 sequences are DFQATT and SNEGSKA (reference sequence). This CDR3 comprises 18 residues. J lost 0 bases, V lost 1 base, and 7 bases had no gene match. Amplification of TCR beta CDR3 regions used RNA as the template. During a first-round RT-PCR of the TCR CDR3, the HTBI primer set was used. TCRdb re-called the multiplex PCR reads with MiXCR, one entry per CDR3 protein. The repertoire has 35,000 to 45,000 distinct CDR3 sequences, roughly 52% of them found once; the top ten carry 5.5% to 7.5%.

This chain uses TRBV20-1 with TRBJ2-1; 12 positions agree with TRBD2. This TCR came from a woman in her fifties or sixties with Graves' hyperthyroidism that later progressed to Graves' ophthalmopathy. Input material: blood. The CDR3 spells CSARAGLAGRSSYNEQFF. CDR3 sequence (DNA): TGCAGTGCTAGAGCCGGACTAGCGGGAAGGAGCTCCTACAATGAGCAGTTCTTC.